This is a list of T cell receptor beta chains from one sample in a study of T cell repertoires in cytomegalovirus infection. MiXCR was run by TCRdb on the reads, yielding one entry per CDR3 protein. Of almost 500,000 distinct CDR3 sequences in the sample, over 9% were seen once. The sequenced sample consisted of PBMCs. The source of these receptors is a human donor in good health (CMV status not recorded). Some clones in this sample may be carry-over from other donors' samples. CDR3s include the opening cysteine and the closing phenylalanine or tryptophan. The D gene is left open where the match is weak. Rows give clone size only sometimes, using once, few, many, or a class for an expanded clone.

>many|TRBV28|.|TRBJ2-5
CASSHSKTGETQYF
TGTGCCAGCAGCCATTCTAAGACGGGTGAGACCCAGTACTTC
>many|TRBV27|.|TRBJ2-2
CASSVAEAGYTGELFF
TGTGCCAGCAGTGTTGCGGAAGCGGGTTACACCGGGGAGCTGTTTTTT
>many|TRBV10-3|TRBD1|TRBJ1-2
CASNPGTGVSAPYGYTF
TGTGCCTCAAATCCTGGGACAGGGGTCTCGGCCCCCTATGGCTACACCTTC
>many|TRBV27|.|TRBJ1-1
CASSPRRVDTEAFF
TGTGCCAGCAGTCCCCGGCGGGTGGACACTGAAGCTTTCTTT
>many|TRBV12-3/TRBV12-4|.|TRBJ2-2
CASRLETGELFF
TGTGCCAGCAGACTAGAAACCGGGGAGCTGTTTTTT
>.|TRBV12-3/TRBV12-4|.|TRBJ1-2
CASLLYGRGGYGYTF
TGTGCCAGCCTTCTCTACGGGAGGGGGGGTTATGGCTACACCTTC
>many|TRBV5-5|.|TRBJ1-5
CASSLLEINQPQHF
TGTGCCAGCAGCCTTCTAGAAATCAATCAGCCCCAGCATTTT
>few|TRBV6-2/TRBV6-3|TRBD1|TRBJ2-7
CASSNAGTGTYEQYF
TGTGCCAGCAGTAACGCCGGGACAGGGACCTACGAGCAGTACTTC
>many|TRBV19|.|TRBJ2-3
CASSTGEADTQYF
TGTGCCAGTAGTACCGGGGAGGCAGATACGCAGTATTTT
>many|TRBV11-3|.|TRBJ1-1
CASSLDRWGVEGNTEAFF
TGTGCCAGCAGCTTAGATCGATGGGGGGTGGAAGGAAACACTGAAGCTTTCTTT
>many|TRBV5-1|.|TRBJ2-7
CASSLAPGSGFHEQYF
TGCGCCAGCAGCTTGGCTCCCGGGAGCGGATTCCACGAGCAGTACTTC
>many|TRBV28|.|TRBJ2-1
CASRTLSDEQFF
TGTGCCAGCAGAACTCTCAGTGATGAGCAGTTCTTC
>.|TRBV12-3/TRBV12-4|TRBD1|TRBJ1-2
CASTGTAPEGYGYTF
TGTGCCAGCACCGGGACAGCTCCGGAGGGCTATGGCTACACCTTC
>many|TRBV12-3/TRBV12-4|.|TRBJ1-6
CASSPRRVDNSPLHF
TGTGCCAGCAGTCCCCGCAGGGTAGATAATTCACCCCTCCACTTT
>few|TRBV5-1|.|TRBJ2-3
CASRHEGLTDTQYF
TGCGCCAGCCGACATGAGGGGCTCACAGATACGCAGTATTTT
>many|TRBV5-1|TRBD1|TRBJ1-1
CASSPGQGLNTEAFF
TGCGCCAGCAGCCCGGGACAGGGGTTGAACACTGAAGCTTTCTTT
>many|TRBV7-8|TRBD1|TRBJ1-5
CASSQRGQDLGGNQPQHF
TGTGCCAGCAGTCAGAGGGGGCAGGACCTCGGGGGCAATCAGCCCCAGCATTTT
>many|TRBV28|.|TRBJ1-2
CASSPTVLGYTF
TGTGCCAGCAGTCCCACGGTATTGGGCTACACCTTC
>many|TRBV2|.|TRBJ1-6
CASSAEASSYNSPLHF
TGTGCCAGCAGTGCCGAGGCGAGCTCCTATAATTCACCCCTCCACTTT
>.|TRBV7-9|TRBD2|TRBJ2-7
CASSLTSGRSYEQYF
TGTGCCAGCAGCCTTACTAGCGGGCGCTCCTACGAGCAGTACTTC
>few|TRBV20-1|.|TRBJ2-1
CSASTGSSYNEQFF
TGCAGTGCTAGTACCGGTAGCTCCTACAATGAGCAGTTCTTC
>few|TRBV3-1|.|TRBJ1-1
CASSPDGEGEAFF
TGTGCCAGCAGCCCGGACGGGGAAGGTGAAGCTTTCTTT
>many|TRBV7-9|.|TRBJ1-2
CASSRPLGGVPNYGYTF
TGTGCCAGCAGCCGCCCGTTGGGGGGAGTGCCCAACTATGGCTACACCTTC
>many|TRBV29-1|TRBD1|TRBJ2-7
CSVDRGTGGTYEQYF
TGCAGCGTTGACAGGGGGACAGGGGGCACCTACGAGCAGTACTTC
>many|TRBV7-2|TRBD2|TRBJ2-7
CASSLEARGRGEQYF
TGTGCCAGCAGCTTAGAGGCGCGGGGGAGAGGAGAGCAGTACTTC
>few|TRBV19|TRBD1|TRBJ2-2
CASSIQGAGTGELFF
TGTGCCAGTAGTATTCAGGGGGCGGGCACCGGGGAGCTGTTTTTT
>.|TRBV5-8|.|TRBJ2-6
CASSLLYREVTGANVLTF
TGTGCCAGCAGCTTGTTGTACAGGGAGGTTACTGGGGCCAACGTCCTGACTTTC
>.|TRBV29-1|.|TRBJ1-1
CSVSEGGDTEAFF
TGCAGCGTTAGCGAGGGAGGGGACACTGAAGCTTTCTTT
>.|TRBV28|.|TRBJ2-7
CASSLELSSYEQYF
TGTGCCAGCAGTTTGGAATTGAGCTCCTACGAGCAGTACTTC
>many|TRBV28|.|TRBJ1-6
CASSFVGDNSPLHF
TGTGCCAGCAGTTTCGTAGGAGATAATTCACCCCTCCACTTT
>many|TRBV28|TRBD2|TRBJ2-1
CASGLAGGYNEQFF
TGTGCCAGTGGGCTAGCGGGAGGCTACAATGAGCAGTTCTTC
>many|TRBV11-2|TRBD1|TRBJ2-2
CASSWGTAIPNTGELFF
TGTGCCAGCAGCTGGGGGACAGCGATCCCGAACACCGGGGAGCTGTTTTTT
>many|TRBV5-5|.|TRBJ1-2
CASSTYGPLYGYTF
TGTGCCAGCAGCACCTACGGACCGCTCTATGGCTACACCTTC
>.|TRBV11-2|TRBD1|TRBJ2-3
CASSFTGTGAF
TGTGCCAGCAGCTTTACCGGGACAGGTGCTTTT
>.|TRBV11-2|TRBD2|TRBJ2-3
CASSPRLAWGTDTQYF
TGTGCCAGCAGCCCGAGACTAGCGTGGGGCACAGATACGCAGTATTTT
>many|TRBV6-1|.|TRBJ1-5
CASSESATAQHF
TGTGCCAGCAGTGAATCAGCCACGGCCCAGCATTTT
>many|TRBV27|TRBD1|TRBJ1-6
CASSPGQGLSLHF
TGTGCCAGCAGTCCCGGACAGGGTCTGTCCCTCCACTTT
>.|TRBV18|TRBD1|TRBJ1-1
CASSGGQLTEAFF
TGTGCCAGCTCGGGGGGACAGTTGACTGAAGCTTTCTTT
>.|TRBV2|TRBD2|TRBJ2-1
CASSPGTSGPNEQFF
TGTGCCAGCAGTCCCGGGACTAGCGGGCCGAATGAGCAGTTCTTC
>many|TRBV7-6|TRBD1|TRBJ2-5
CASSPGTGFETQYF
TGTGCCAGCAGCCCCGGGACAGGGTTTGAGACCCAGTACTTC
>few|TRBV29-1|.|TRBJ1-1
CSVGESGRGTEAFF
TGCAGCGTTGGGGAATCAGGGAGGGGCACTGAAGCTTTCTTT
>many|TRBV14|TRBD2|TRBJ2-7
CASSQYTGFASGSLREQYF
TGTGCCAGCAGCCAATATACAGGATTTGCTAGCGGGAGCTTGCGGGAGCAGTACTTC
>few|TRBV6-5|.|TRBJ1-2
CASSLGLGSGYTF
TGTGCCAGCAGCCTCGGACTCGGGAGTGGCTACACCTTC
>.|TRBV27|TRBD2|TRBJ2-7
CANSFKLAVGNEQYF
TGTGCCAACAGTTTCAAGCTAGCGGTAGGGAACGAGCAGTACTTC
>many|TRBV11-2|.|TRBJ2-3
CASSSNPLRTDTQYF
TGTGCCAGCAGCTCTAACCCCCTGCGGACAGATACGCAGTATTTT
>.|TRBV27|TRBD2|TRBJ2-5
CASSASGGFGTQYF
TGTGCCAGCAGTGCGAGCGGGGGGTTTGGAACCCAGTACTTC
>many|TRBV20-1|.|TRBJ1-5
CSARDGGDKGDKEPQHF
TGCAGTGCTAGAGATGGGGGGGACAAGGGGGACAAGGAGCCCCAGCATTTT
>.|TRBV5-4|TRBD1|TRBJ2-1
CASSLVYRGEFNEQFF
TGTGCCAGCAGCTTGGTTTACAGGGGGGAGTTTAATGAGCAGTTCTTC
>many|TRBV11-2|TRBD1|TRBJ2-2
CASSMTGTANTGELFF
TGTGCCAGCAGCATGACCGGGACAGCGAACACCGGGGAGCTGTTTTTT
>few|TRBV7-9|.|TRBJ1-2
CASSPQGSNYGYTF
TGTGCCAGCAGCCCACAGGGTTCTAACTATGGCTACACCTTC
>.|TRBV30|.|TRBJ1-2
CAWRIPREGYTF
TGTGCCTGGAGGATCCCTAGGGAAGGCTACACCTTC